The clone carrying this T cell receptor (beta chain) was seen only a few times. Its antigen is as yet unknown. These data originate in a study of cytomegalovirus exposure and HLA in healthy donors. At the level of the study: The roughly 130 validation repertoires used the same platform as the 650 to 850 first-cohort repertoires (as reported by a later analysis).

Findings and limits, study-wide: Rare TCR sequences dominated, though some public TCRs recurred in many donors. Specific recognition of CMV antigens was confirmed in vitro for three chains (all CMV-associated).

CDR1 and CDR2 (germline): SGHRS, YFSETQ. This CDR3 spans 13 amino acids. V was clipped by 2 bases and J by 0 bases, with 6 bases between them. Profiling relied on immunoSEQ multiplex PCR, and the TCRdb table lists in-frame clones only, not all of them. The table lists 110,000 to 150,000 clones, about 86% of them singletons. Sequencing was done on a sample of PBMCs. The sequence was obtained from a man between 18 and 29 years old in good health and CMV-seronegative. This chain uses TRBV5-1 with TRBJ2-7, with unresolved D. Here the CDR3 reads CASSFTSSYEQYF. The CDR3 nucleotides are TGCGCCAGCAGCTTCACAAGCTCCTACGAGCAGTACTTC.